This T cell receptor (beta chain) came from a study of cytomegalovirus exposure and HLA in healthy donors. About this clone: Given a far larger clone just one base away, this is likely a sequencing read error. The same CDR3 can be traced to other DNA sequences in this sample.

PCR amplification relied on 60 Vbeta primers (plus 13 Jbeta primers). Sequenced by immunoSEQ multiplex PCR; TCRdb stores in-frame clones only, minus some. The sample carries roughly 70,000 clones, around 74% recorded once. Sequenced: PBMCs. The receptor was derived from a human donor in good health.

CDR3 sequence: CASSFRDRDTGELFF. CDR3 nucleotides: TGTGCCAGCAGCTTTAGGGACAGGGACACCGGGGAGCTGTTTTTT. This sequence joins TRBV11-1 and TRBJ2-2, with TRBD1 matching over 9 bases. This CDR3 contains 15 residues. Germline V gene sequence: CDR1 SGHAT, CDR2 FQDESV (reference sequence). Germline trimming cut 3 bases from V and 3 bases from J; bases unmatched to any gene: 2.